This TCR beta chain stems from a study of blood T cell repertoires in COVID-19. In the source study's methods: It was from reference gene primer amplification that nucleated cell counts were estimated. Only in-frame clones appear in the TCRdb table, and some are missing; sequencing was by immunoSEQ multiplex PCR. That table is the source of V, J and clone size, and D and trimming were worked out from the DNA. The sample lists about 39,000 clones, about four fifths occurring once. The CDR3 contains 14 residues. Germline values: CDR1 SGHNT, CDR2 YYREEE (reference sequence). Trimming took 4 bases from V and 16 from J; bases not matched to a gene: 10.

The sequence came from a man aged 55-75 years in a cohort sampled during active COVID-19. J is TRBJ2-1 and V is TRBV5-4; 14 nucleotides align to TRBD2. The material sequenced was peripheral blood. The CDR3 DNA reads as TGTGCCAGCAGCACCGGGACTAGCGGGGGCTCTAGATTCTTC. This sequence encodes CASSTGTSGGSRFF.